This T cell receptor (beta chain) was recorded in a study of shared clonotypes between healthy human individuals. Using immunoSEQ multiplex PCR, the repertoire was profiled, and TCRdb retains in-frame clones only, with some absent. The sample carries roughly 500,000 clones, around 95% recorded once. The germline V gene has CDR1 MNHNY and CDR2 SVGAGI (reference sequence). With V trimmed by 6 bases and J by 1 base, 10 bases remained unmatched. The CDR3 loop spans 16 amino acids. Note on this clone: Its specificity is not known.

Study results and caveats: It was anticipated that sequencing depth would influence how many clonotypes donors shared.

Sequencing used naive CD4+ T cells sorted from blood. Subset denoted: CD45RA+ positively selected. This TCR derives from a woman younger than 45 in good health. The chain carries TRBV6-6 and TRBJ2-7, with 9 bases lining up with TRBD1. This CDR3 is CASSPADRGRSYEQYF. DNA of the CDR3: TGTGCCAGCAGCCCGGCCGACAGGGGGAGATCCTACGAGCAGTACTTC.